These T cell receptor beta chains were read from a single sample in a study of cytomegalovirus exposure and HLA in healthy donors. Libraries were prepared by immunoSEQ multiplex PCR; TCRdb keeps only in-frame clonotypes and omits some of them. The sample lists approximately 60,000 clones, approximately 92% occurring once. The sample was PBMCs. These receptor sequences come from a young man in good health and CMV-seronegative. Both conserved end residues are part of each CDR3. The D gene is left open where the match is weak. Clone size is stated in some rows and not others, as once, few, many or a class when expanded.

clone_size: .; d_call: TRBD2; j_call: TRBJ2-7; v_call: TRBV5-1; cdr3_nt: TGCGCCAGCAGCTTCGGGACTAGCGGGTACGAGCAGTACTTC; cdr3_aa: CASSFGTSGYEQYF
clone_size: few; d_call: TRBD1; j_call: TRBJ1-1; v_call: TRBV6-1; cdr3_nt: TGTGCCAGCTTTGAACAGGGGTTGAACACTGAAGCTTTCTTT; cdr3_aa: CASFEQGLNTEAFF
clone_size: few; d_call: .; j_call: TRBJ2-1; v_call: TRBV6-5; cdr3_nt: TGTGCCAGCAGTTTAGGAGTATGGCAGTTCTTC; cdr3_aa: CASSLGVWQFF
clone_size: .; d_call: .; j_call: TRBJ1-2; v_call: TRBV4-1; cdr3_nt: TGCGCCAGCAGCCAAGGTTTGGGCAGGGGAAACTATGGCTACACCTTC; cdr3_aa: CASSQGLGRGNYGYTF
clone_size: .; d_call: TRBD1; j_call: TRBJ1-1; v_call: TRBV13; cdr3_nt: TGTGCCAGCAGCTTCCCGACAGGGAGGACTGAAGCTTTCTTT; cdr3_aa: CASSFPTGRTEAFF
clone_size: .; d_call: TRBD1; j_call: TRBJ2-5; v_call: TRBV28; cdr3_nt: TGTGCCAGCAGTTCCAGGACAGGGGAGGTCCAGTACTTC; cdr3_aa: CASSSRTGEVQYF
clone_size: .; d_call: .; j_call: TRBJ1-2; v_call: TRBV7-9; cdr3_nt: TGTGCCAGCAGCGCACCCCGGGACATAGCTAACTATGGCTACACCTTC; cdr3_aa: CASSAPRDIANYGYTF
clone_size: .; d_call: TRBD2; j_call: TRBJ2-1; v_call: TRBV15; cdr3_nt: TGTGCCACCAGCAGAGATTCCGGGACTAGCGGGATGGACAATGAGCAGTTCTTC; cdr3_aa: CATSRDSGTSGMDNEQFF
clone_size: .; d_call: .; j_call: TRBJ1-1; v_call: TRBV5-1; cdr3_nt: TGCGCCAGCATGGGGACACCCTCAGCTGGGACTGAAGCTTTCTTT; cdr3_aa: CASMGTPSAGTEAFF
clone_size: once; d_call: TRBD2; j_call: TRBJ2-5; v_call: TRBV11-2; cdr3_nt: TGTGCCAGCAGCTTAGGAGGACTAGCGGGAGTCGAGACCCAGTACTTC; cdr3_aa: CASSLGGLAGVETQYF
clone_size: .; d_call: TRBD1; j_call: TRBJ1-1; v_call: TRBV18; cdr3_nt: TGTGCCAGCTCACCCGGGACAGGTGAAGCTTTCTTT; cdr3_aa: CASSPGTGEAFF
clone_size: .; d_call: TRBD2; j_call: TRBJ2-1; v_call: TRBV5-1; cdr3_nt: TGCGCCAGCAGCCCCCCGGGGGGGGTCTCCTACAATGAGCAGTTCTTC; cdr3_aa: CASSPPGGVSYNEQFF
clone_size: .; d_call: .; j_call: TRBJ2-3; v_call: TRBV7-9; cdr3_nt: TGTGCCAGCAGCTTTGATGGACTCGGCACAGATACGCAGTATTTT; cdr3_aa: CASSFDGLGTDTQYF
clone_size: .; d_call: .; j_call: TRBJ1-2; v_call: TRBV7-2; cdr3_nt: TGTGCCAGCAGCCCCCCTTTAGCCCGGTTTCATGGCTACACCTTC; cdr3_aa: CASSPPLARFHGYTF
clone_size: .; d_call: TRBD1; j_call: TRBJ1-4; v_call: TRBV6-5; cdr3_nt: TGTGCCAGCAGCCCCTCGGGGACAGGAGGAAAACTGTTTTTT; cdr3_aa: CASSPSGTGGKLFF
clone_size: .; d_call: TRBD1; j_call: TRBJ2-7; v_call: TRBV29-1; cdr3_nt: TGCAGCGTCCCCGGGACAGGGCGATACGAGCAGTACTTC; cdr3_aa: CSVPGTGRYEQYF
clone_size: few; d_call: .; j_call: TRBJ2-2; v_call: TRBV5-1; cdr3_nt: TGCGCCAGCAGCTTGGTCCGCGGGTTGGAGCTGTTTTTT; cdr3_aa: CASSLVRGLELFF
clone_size: .; d_call: TRBD1; j_call: TRBJ2-6; v_call: TRBV19; cdr3_nt: TGTGCCAGTACTCACACCCGGACAGGGGGCGGATGGGCCAACGTCCTGACTTTC; cdr3_aa: CASTHTRTGGGWANVLTF
clone_size: .; d_call: TRBD2; j_call: TRBJ2-1; v_call: TRBV7-6; cdr3_nt: TGTGCCAGCAGCTTCCAAGGGACTAACCCCTACAATGAGCAGTTCTTC; cdr3_aa: CASSFQGTNPYNEQFF
clone_size: .; d_call: TRBD2; j_call: TRBJ2-7; v_call: TRBV7-6; cdr3_nt: TGTGCCAGCAGCTTAGGACTAGCGGGGTCCTACGAGCAGTACTTC; cdr3_aa: CASSLGLAGSYEQYF
clone_size: .; d_call: TRBD2; j_call: TRBJ2-1; v_call: TRBV5-4; cdr3_nt: TGTGCCAGCAGGACACTAGCGGGAGGTCGTGAGCAGTTCTTC; cdr3_aa: CASRTLAGGREQFF
clone_size: .; d_call: .; j_call: TRBJ1-4; v_call: TRBV2; cdr3_nt: TGTGCCAGCAGTGAACTCGGCTGGACGGGAGAAAAACTGTTTTTT; cdr3_aa: CASSELGWTGEKLFF
clone_size: once; d_call: .; j_call: TRBJ1-5; v_call: TRBV4-2; cdr3_nt: TGTGCCAGCAGCCAAGAGGCGGGTCAGCCCCAGCATTTT; cdr3_aa: CASSQEAGQPQHF
clone_size: .; d_call: .; j_call: TRBJ2-7; v_call: TRBV19; cdr3_nt: TGTGCCAGTAGTATGTGGGGGCTCGAGCAGTACTTC; cdr3_aa: CASSMWGLEQYF
clone_size: few; d_call: TRBD1; j_call: TRBJ1-1; v_call: TRBV30; cdr3_nt: TGTGCCTGGATTAACCCCGGGACAGAGAACACTGAAGCTTTCTTT; cdr3_aa: CAWINPGTENTEAFF
clone_size: .; d_call: .; j_call: TRBJ2-7; v_call: TRBV6-5; cdr3_nt: TGTGCCAGCACCGAAACCCAGGGGATGGGTTACGAGCAGTACTTC; cdr3_aa: CASTETQGMGYEQYF
clone_size: once; d_call: .; j_call: TRBJ1-1; v_call: TRBV5-4; cdr3_nt: TGTGCCAGCAGCTTGGGGGGGGACACTGAAGCTTTCTTT; cdr3_aa: CASSLGGDTEAFF
clone_size: once; d_call: TRBD2; j_call: TRBJ2-1; v_call: TRBV7-2; cdr3_nt: TGTGCCAGCAGTCGGGCCGGGACTAGCGGGAATGAGCAGTTCTTC; cdr3_aa: CASSRAGTSGNEQFF
clone_size: .; d_call: .; j_call: TRBJ2-7; v_call: TRBV30; cdr3_nt: TGTGCCTATGACAGGCGCAGCTCCTACGAGCAGTACTTC; cdr3_aa: CAYDRRSSYEQYF
clone_size: once; d_call: .; j_call: TRBJ2-1; v_call: TRBV9; cdr3_nt: TGTGCCAGCAGCGTTGGGCGCTACAATGAGCAGTTCTTC; cdr3_aa: CASSVGRYNEQFF
clone_size: .; d_call: .; j_call: TRBJ1-1; v_call: TRBV27; cdr3_nt: TGTGCCAGCAGGCCGTACGGGGTTGGGGGGACTGAAGCTTTCTTT; cdr3_aa: CASRPYGVGGTEAFF
clone_size: .; d_call: .; j_call: TRBJ2-3; v_call: TRBV4-2; cdr3_nt: TGTGCCAGCAGCCAAGATCCGGGGTCTTTCACGTATTTT; cdr3_aa: CASSQDPGSFTYF
clone_size: .; d_call: .; j_call: TRBJ1-1; v_call: TRBV7-9; cdr3_nt: TGTGCCAGCAGATCACATGGGACTAACACTGAAGCTTTCTTT; cdr3_aa: CASRSHGTNTEAFF
clone_size: .; d_call: .; j_call: TRBJ2-3; v_call: TRBV6-5; cdr3_nt: TGTGCCAGCAGTTACTCGAGCGGACCTAGCACAGATACGCAGTATTTT; cdr3_aa: CASSYSSGPSTDTQYF
clone_size: .; d_call: .; j_call: TRBJ2-3; v_call: TRBV5-1; cdr3_nt: TGCGCCAGCAGCTTAGTGACAGGAGGCACAGATACGCAGTATTTT; cdr3_aa: CASSLVTGGTDTQYF
clone_size: .; d_call: TRBD2; j_call: TRBJ2-7; v_call: TRBV6-5; cdr3_nt: TGTGCCAGCAGTCATAGCGGGACCTCCTACGAGCAGTACTTC; cdr3_aa: CASSHSGTSYEQYF
clone_size: .; d_call: TRBD2; j_call: TRBJ2-5; v_call: TRBV28; cdr3_nt: TGTGCCAGCAACCGTCTCAGCGGGAGTCAAGAGACCCAGTACTTC; cdr3_aa: CASNRLSGSQETQYF
clone_size: .; d_call: TRBD2; j_call: TRBJ2-2; v_call: TRBV19; cdr3_nt: TGTGCCAGTAGGCCAGGGACTAGCGGAATAAACACCGGGGAGCTGTTTTTT; cdr3_aa: CASRPGTSGINTGELFF
clone_size: once; d_call: TRBD2; j_call: TRBJ2-3; v_call: TRBV7-9; cdr3_nt: TGTGCCAGCGGTCTGGCTAGCGGGAACACAGATACGCAGTATTTT; cdr3_aa: CASGLASGNTDTQYF
clone_size: .; d_call: TRBD2; j_call: TRBJ2-1; v_call: TRBV28; cdr3_nt: TGTGCCAGCAAGCCTGGCGGGAGTAATGAGCAGTTCTTC; cdr3_aa: CASKPGGSNEQFF
clone_size: .; d_call: TRBD2; j_call: TRBJ2-5; v_call: TRBV18; cdr3_nt: TGTGCCAGCTCCCCCGGACTAGCGGGAGTCCAAGAGACCCAGTACTTC; cdr3_aa: CASSPGLAGVQETQYF
clone_size: .; d_call: .; j_call: TRBJ1-1; v_call: TRBV28; cdr3_nt: TGTGCCACCCTGGAGGTCCCCCGGGCTTTCTTT; cdr3_aa: CATLEVPRAFF
clone_size: .; d_call: .; j_call: TRBJ1-1; v_call: TRBV7-8; cdr3_nt: TGTGCCAGCAGCATCGGGAGGAACACTGAAGCTTTCTTT; cdr3_aa: CASSIGRNTEAFF
clone_size: .; d_call: .; j_call: TRBJ1-2; v_call: TRBV28; cdr3_nt: TGTGCCAGCAGTGTGGGCGCGACGGCAGGCTACACCTTC; cdr3_aa: CASSVGATAGYTF
clone_size: .; d_call: TRBD2; j_call: TRBJ2-7; v_call: TRBV7-2; cdr3_nt: TGTGCCAGCAGCCTGGACTGGACTAGCGGGCGCTACGAGCAGTACTTC; cdr3_aa: CASSLDWTSGRYEQYF
clone_size: .; d_call: TRBD1; j_call: TRBJ1-5; v_call: TRBV19; cdr3_nt: TGTGCCAGCAAGACAGGGGGCGGATTTCAGCCCCAGCATTTT; cdr3_aa: CASKTGGGFQPQHF
clone_size: .; d_call: .; j_call: TRBJ2-7; v_call: TRBV5-5; cdr3_nt: TGTGCCAGCAGACTGGGCGGGGGACAAGCAGGGTCAAACTACGAGCAGTACTTC; cdr3_aa: CASRLGGGQAGSNYEQYF
clone_size: .; d_call: .; j_call: TRBJ2-2; v_call: TRBV28; cdr3_nt: TGTGCCAGCAGGGAGGTGCGGGCCGGGGAGCTGTTTTTT; cdr3_aa: CASREVRAGELFF
clone_size: .; d_call: .; j_call: TRBJ1-1; v_call: TRBV2; cdr3_nt: TGTGCCATCACGAAAGGGGCGAACACTGAAGCTTTCTTT; cdr3_aa: CAITKGANTEAFF
clone_size: .; d_call: .; j_call: TRBJ1-1; v_call: TRBV5-1; cdr3_nt: TGCGCCAGCAGTCTAGCTAACACTGAAGCTTTCTTT; cdr3_aa: CASSLANTEAFF
clone_size: .; d_call: .; j_call: TRBJ1-5; v_call: TRBV6-5; cdr3_nt: TGTGCCAGCAGTTACTCGGGCAGGCCGAATCAGCCCCAGCATTTT; cdr3_aa: CASSYSGRPNQPQHF
clone_size: .; d_call: TRBD1; j_call: TRBJ1-2; v_call: TRBV6-4; cdr3_nt: TGTGCCAGCAGTGACTCACAGGGGGTTTACACCTTC; cdr3_aa: CASSDSQGVYTF
clone_size: .; d_call: .; j_call: TRBJ2-5; v_call: TRBV18; cdr3_nt: TGTGCCAGCTCACCACGTCAGAGAGGAGAGACCCAGTACTTC; cdr3_aa: CASSPRQRGETQYF